The clone carrying this T cell receptor beta chain showed up just once. The data stem from a study of blood T cell repertoires in COVID-19. Generated by immunoSEQ multiplex PCR, the TCRdb table keeps only in-frame clones and is missing some. This repertoire shows 40,000 to 50,000 clones, 89% found once; its top ten account for about 22%. The ends lost 5 bases at V and 5 bases at J; junction bases unmatched: 9. Germline V CDR1 and CDR2: MNHEY, SVGEGT. This CDR3 has 16 amino acids. Input material: peripheral blood. The TCR comes from a man aged 45-65 years with active COVID-19. The genes are TRBV6-2 or TRBV6-3 and TRBJ2-2; 9 bases map to TRBD2. CDR3 sequence (DNA): TGTGCCAGCAGTCCCCGATTAGCGGGAGTTACCGGGGAGCTGTTTTTT. The encoded protein is CASSPRLAGVTGELFF.